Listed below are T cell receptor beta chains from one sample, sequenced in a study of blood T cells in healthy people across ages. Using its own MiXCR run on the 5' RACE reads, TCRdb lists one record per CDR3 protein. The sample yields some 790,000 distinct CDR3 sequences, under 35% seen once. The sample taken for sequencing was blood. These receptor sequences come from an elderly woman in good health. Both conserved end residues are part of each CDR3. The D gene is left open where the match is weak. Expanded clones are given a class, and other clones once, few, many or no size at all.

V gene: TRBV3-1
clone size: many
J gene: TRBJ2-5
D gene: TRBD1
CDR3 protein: CASSQDRGRAETQYF
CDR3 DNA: TGTGCCAGCAGCCAAGACAGGGGGCGGGCAGAGACCCAGTACTTC

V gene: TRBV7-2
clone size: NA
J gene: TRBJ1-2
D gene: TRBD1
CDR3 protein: CASSPTTGVNYGYTF
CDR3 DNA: TGTGCCAGCAGCCCGACGACAGGGGTCAACTATGGCTACACCTTC

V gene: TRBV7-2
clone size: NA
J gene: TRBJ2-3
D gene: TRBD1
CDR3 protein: CASSSEWDRGRSTQYF
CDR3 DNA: TGTGCCAGCAGCTCAGAGTGGGACAGGGGGCGATCTACGCAGTATTTT

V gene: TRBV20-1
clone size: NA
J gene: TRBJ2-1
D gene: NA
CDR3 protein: CSAGRGEGQFF
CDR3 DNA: TGCAGTGCTGGTAGGGGCGAGGGGCAGTTCTTC

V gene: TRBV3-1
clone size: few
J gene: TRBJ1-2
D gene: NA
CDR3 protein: CASRNRDLYGYTF
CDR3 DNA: TGTGCCAGCAGAAACAGGGATCTCTATGGCTACACCTTC

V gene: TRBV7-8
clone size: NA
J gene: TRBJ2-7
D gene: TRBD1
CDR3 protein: CASSLGTGKVAYEQYF
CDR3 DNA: TGTGCCAGCAGCTTAGGGACAGGAAAGGTTGCCTACGAGCAGTACTTC

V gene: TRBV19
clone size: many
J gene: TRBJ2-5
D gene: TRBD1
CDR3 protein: CASSGTATQETQYF
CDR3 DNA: TGTGCCAGTAGTGGGACAGCCACCCAAGAGACCCAGTACTTC

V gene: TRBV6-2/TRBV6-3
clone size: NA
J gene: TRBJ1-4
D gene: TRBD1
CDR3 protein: CASSSRRTGPANEKLFF
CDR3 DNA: TGTGCCAGCAGTTCCCGCCGGACAGGGCCAGCTAATGAAAAACTGTTTTTT

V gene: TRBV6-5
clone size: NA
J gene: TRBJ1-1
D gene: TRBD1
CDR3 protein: CASSYSKDRGLNTEAFF
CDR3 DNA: TGTGCCAGCAGTTACTCGAAGGACAGGGGCCTAAACACTGAAGCTTTCTTT

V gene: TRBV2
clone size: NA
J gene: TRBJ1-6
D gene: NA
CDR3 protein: CASSVKQGNNSPLHF
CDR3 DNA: TGTGCCAGCAGTGTCAAACAGGGAAATAATTCACCCCTCCACTTT

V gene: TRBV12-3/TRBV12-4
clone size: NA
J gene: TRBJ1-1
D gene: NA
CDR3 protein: CASGIKGSEAFF
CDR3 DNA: TGTGCCAGCGGGATTAAGGGCAGTGAAGCTTTCTTT

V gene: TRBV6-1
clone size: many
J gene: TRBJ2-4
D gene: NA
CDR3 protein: CASREVAGGELAKNIQYF
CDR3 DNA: TGTGCCAGCAGAGAGGTGGCGGGCGGGGAACTAGCCAAAAACATTCAGTACTTC

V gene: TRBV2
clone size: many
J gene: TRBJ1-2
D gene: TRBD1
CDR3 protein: CASSQTSGTDGYTF
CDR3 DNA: TGTGCCAGCAGTCAAACCTCCGGGACAGATGGCTACACCTTC

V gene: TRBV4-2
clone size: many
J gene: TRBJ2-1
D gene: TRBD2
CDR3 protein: CASSQDGRDNEQFF
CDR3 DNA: TGTGCCAGCAGCCAAGACGGGAGGGACAATGAGCAGTTCTTC

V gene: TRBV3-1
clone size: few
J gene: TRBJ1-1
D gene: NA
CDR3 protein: CASSQLGTGRAEAFF
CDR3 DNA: TGTGCCAGCAGCCAGTTGGGAACAGGGCGGGCTGAAGCTTTCTTT

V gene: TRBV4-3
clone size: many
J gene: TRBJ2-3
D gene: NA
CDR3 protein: CASSLKSYSSTDTQYF
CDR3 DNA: TGCGCCAGCAGCTTAAAGAGTTATTCTAGCACAGATACGCAGTATTTT

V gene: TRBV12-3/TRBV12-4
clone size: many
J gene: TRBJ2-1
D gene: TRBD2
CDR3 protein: CASSLASGGAGNEQFF
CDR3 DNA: TGTGCCAGCAGTTTAGCGAGCGGGGGGGCTGGAAATGAGCAGTTCTTC

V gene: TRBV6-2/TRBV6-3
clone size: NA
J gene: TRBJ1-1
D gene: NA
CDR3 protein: CASSTIRVANTEAFF
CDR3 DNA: TGTGCCAGCAGTACTATCAGGGTTGCGAACACTGAAGCTTTCTTT

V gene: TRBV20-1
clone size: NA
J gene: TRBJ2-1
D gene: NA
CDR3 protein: CSAGLGGAPNEQFF
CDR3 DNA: TGCAGTGCTGGCCTGGGGGGGGCTCCGAATGAGCAGTTCTTC

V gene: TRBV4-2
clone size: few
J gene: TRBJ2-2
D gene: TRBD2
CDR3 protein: CASSQGLAGGNTGELFF
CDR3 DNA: TGTGCCAGCAGCCAGGGACTAGCGGGGGGTAACACCGGGGAGCTGTTTTTT

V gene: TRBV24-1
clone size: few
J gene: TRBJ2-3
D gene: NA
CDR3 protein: CATSEAGFTDTQYF
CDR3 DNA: TGTGCCACCAGTGAGGCGGGCTTCACAGATACGCAGTATTTT

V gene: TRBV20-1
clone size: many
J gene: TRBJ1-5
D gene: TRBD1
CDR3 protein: CSARGQGNQPQHF
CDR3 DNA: TGCAGTGCTAGGGGACAGGGGAATCAGCCCCAGCATTTT

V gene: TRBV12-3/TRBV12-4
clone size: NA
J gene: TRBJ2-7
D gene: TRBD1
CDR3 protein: CASSLDFGQGAPREQYF
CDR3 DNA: TGTGCCAGCAGTTTAGATTTTGGGCAGGGGGCGCCTCGTGAGCAGTACTTC

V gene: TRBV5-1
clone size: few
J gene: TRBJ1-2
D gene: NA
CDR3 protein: CASSFQTGLEGYTF
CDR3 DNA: TGCGCCAGCAGCTTTCAAACAGGGTTGGAGGGCTACACCTTC

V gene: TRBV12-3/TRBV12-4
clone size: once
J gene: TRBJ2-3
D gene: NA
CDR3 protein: CASRTGGASTDAQYF
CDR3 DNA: TGTGCCAGCAGAACTGGGGGAGCTAGCACAGATGCGCAATATTTT

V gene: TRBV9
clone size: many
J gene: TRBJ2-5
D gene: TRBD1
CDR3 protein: CASSARDRGSVETQYF
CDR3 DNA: TGTGCCAGCAGCGCCCGGGACAGGGGTTCAGTAGAGACCCAGTACTTC

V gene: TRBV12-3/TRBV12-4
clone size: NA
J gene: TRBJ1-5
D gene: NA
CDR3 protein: CASTRDRQPQHF
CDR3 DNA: TGTGCCAGCACCCGGGACCGTCAGCCCCAGCATTTT

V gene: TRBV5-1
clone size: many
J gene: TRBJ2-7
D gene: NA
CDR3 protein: CASSLGGRGNEQYF
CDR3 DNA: TGCGCCAGCAGCTTGGGGGGACGAGGCAACGAGCAGTACTTC